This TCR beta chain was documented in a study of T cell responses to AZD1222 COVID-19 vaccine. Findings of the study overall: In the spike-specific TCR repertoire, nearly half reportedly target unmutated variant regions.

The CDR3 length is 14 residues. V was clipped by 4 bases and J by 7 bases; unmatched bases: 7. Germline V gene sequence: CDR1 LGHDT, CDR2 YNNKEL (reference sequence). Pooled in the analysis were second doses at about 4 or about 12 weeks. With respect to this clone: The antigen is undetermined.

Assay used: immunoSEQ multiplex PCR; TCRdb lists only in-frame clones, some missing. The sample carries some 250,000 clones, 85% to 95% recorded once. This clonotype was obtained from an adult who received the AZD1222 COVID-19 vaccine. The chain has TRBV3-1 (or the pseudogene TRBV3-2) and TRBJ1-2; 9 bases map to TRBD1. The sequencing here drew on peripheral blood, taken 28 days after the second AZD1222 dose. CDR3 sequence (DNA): TGTGCCAGCAGCCTTTCGGACAGGGGAGGTGGCTACACCTTC. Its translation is CASSLSDRGGGYTF.